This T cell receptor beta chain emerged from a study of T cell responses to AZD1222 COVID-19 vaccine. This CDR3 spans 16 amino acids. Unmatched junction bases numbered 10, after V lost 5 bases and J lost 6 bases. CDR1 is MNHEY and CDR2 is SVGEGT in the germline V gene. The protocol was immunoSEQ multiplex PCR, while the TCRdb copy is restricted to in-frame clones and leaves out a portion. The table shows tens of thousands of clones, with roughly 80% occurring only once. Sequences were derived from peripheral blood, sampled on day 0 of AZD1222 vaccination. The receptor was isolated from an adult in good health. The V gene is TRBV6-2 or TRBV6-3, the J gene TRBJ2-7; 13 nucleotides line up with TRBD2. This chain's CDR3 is CASSHGLAGVKREQYF. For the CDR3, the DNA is TGTGCCAGCAGTCATGGACTAGCGGGAGTCAAACGCGAGCAGTACTTC.